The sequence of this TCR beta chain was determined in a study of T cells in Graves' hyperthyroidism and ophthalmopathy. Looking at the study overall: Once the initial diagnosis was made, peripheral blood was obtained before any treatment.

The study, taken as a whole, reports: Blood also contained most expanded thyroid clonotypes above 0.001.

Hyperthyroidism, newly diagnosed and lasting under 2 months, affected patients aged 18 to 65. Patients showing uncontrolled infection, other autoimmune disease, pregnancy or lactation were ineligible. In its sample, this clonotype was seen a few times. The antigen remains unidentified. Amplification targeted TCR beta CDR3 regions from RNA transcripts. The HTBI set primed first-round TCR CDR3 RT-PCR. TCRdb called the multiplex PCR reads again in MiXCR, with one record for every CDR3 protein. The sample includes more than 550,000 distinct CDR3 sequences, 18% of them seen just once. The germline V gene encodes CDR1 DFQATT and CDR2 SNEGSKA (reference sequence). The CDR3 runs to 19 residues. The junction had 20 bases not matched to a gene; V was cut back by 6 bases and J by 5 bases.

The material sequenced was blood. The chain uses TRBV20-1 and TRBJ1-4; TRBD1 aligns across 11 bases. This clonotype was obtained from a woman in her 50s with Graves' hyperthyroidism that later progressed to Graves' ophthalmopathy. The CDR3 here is CSAPEGDGTGGWLNEKLFF. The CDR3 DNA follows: TGCAGTGCGCCGGAAGGTGATGGGACAGGGGGATGGTTGAATGAAAAACTGTTTTTT.